This TCR beta chain was retrieved from a study of T cells in Graves' hyperthyroidism and ophthalmopathy. Study as a whole: At the time of initial diagnosis and before any treatment, peripheral blood was collected.

A few counts support this clonotype. Germline V gives CDR1 MNHNY, CDR2 SVGAGI (reference sequence). V gave up 0 bases and J gave up 5 bases, with 12 bases separating them. CDR3 size: 15 residues. The definition of stable Graves' hyperthyroidism was no ophthalmopathy progression within 18 months. Out of roughly 10 ml of fresh peripheral blood came the PBMCs. Regions amplified from RNA transcripts were the TCR beta CDR3 regions. HTBI primers were used for first-round RT-PCR of the TCR CDR3. TCRdb independently ran MiXCR on the multiplex PCR reads; one entry per CDR3 protein. The sample holds a few hundred thousand distinct CDR3 sequences; roughly 13% are singletons and the top ten take 5% to 6%.

The specimen sequenced was blood. This clonotype was obtained from a woman between 18 and 29 years old with Graves' hyperthyroidism. The gene calls are TRBV6-6 and TRBJ2-3, with D possibly being TRBD2 (7 bases). CDR3 coding DNA: TGTGCCAGCAGTTACTCGGGGGGGGCGGGAGATACGCAGTATTTT. Its translation: CASSYSGGAGDTQYF.